A single sample is the source of the 9 T cell receptor beta chains below, sequenced in a study of shared clonotypes between healthy human individuals. Clones were read by immunoSEQ multiplex PCR, and TCRdb kept only the in-frame ones, dropping some. In the table there are about 680,000 clones, roughly 73% of which are singletons. Sequencing was performed on memory CD4+ T cells sorted from blood. Subset given: CD45RA-negative fraction. The receptors were gathered from a woman in her 30s in good health.

This chain links TRBV2 with TRBJ2-5, with 7 bases aligning to TRBD2. This CDR3 comprises 15 residues. The V gene's germline CDR1 is SNHLY and CDR2 FYNNEI. Unmatched junction bases numbered 13, after V lost 5 bases and J lost 7 bases. CDR3: CASSTPGGPQGTQYF. CDR3 bases: TGTGCCAGCAGTACGCCGGGGGGACCCCAGGGGACCCAGTACTTC.

V is TRBV25-1 and J is TRBJ1-3; TRBD1 matches 7 bases. The CDR3 runs 14 residues. Germline V gene sequence: CDR1 MGHDK, CDR2 SYGVNS. V was clipped by 8 bases and J by 2 bases; unmatched bases: 6. The CDR3 sequence: CASGHTGAGNTIYF. In DNA, the CDR3 is TGTGCCAGCGGACACACAGGGGCTGGAAACACCATATATTTT.

The gene calls are TRBV28 and TRBJ2-2; 10 positions match TRBD2. The CDR3 consists of 16 residues. The V gene's germline CDR1 is MDHEN and CDR2 SYDVKM. With V trimmed by 4 bases and J by 8 bases, 10 bases remained unmatched. The CDR3 DNA reads as TGTGCCAGCAGTTCGACTAGCGGGCCCCATCCGGGGGAGCTGTTTTTT. Translation: CASSSTSGPHPGELFF.

V and J are TRBV2 and TRBJ1-2; tentatively, D is TRBD1 (5 bases). V lost 5 bases and J lost 4, with 14 bases in between. The length of the CDR3 is 14 residues. CDR1 and CDR2 from the germline V gene are SNHLY and FYNNEI. The CDR3, as DNA: TGTGCCAGCAGTACGAGGGGCGTAGGCTATGGCTACACCTTC. This encodes CASSTRGVGYGYTF.

This clone was picked up a small number of times. The chain links TRBV19 to TRBJ1-5; no clear D. This CDR3 contains 14 residues. Trimming shortened V by 3 bases and J by 3 bases, and 9 bases separated the two germline ends. CDR1 LNHDA and CDR2 SQIVND come from the germline V gene (reference sequence). CDR3 amino acids: CASSIGANNQPQHF. CDR3 DNA sequence: TGTGCCAGTAGTATTGGAGCCAACAATCAGCCCCAGCATTTT.

This clone appeared a single time. The chain joins TRBV4-2 to TRBJ2-2; 12 nucleotides align to TRBD2. The germline V gene has CDR1 LGHNA and CDR2 YNFKEQ. The trim removed 0 bases at V and 4 bases at J, leaving 3 bases unmatched. This CDR3 is 17 amino acids long. The CDR3 DNA reads TGTGCCAGCAGCCAAGATAGGGGACTAGCGGGCACCGGGGAGCTGTTTTTT. This codes for CASSQDRGLAGTGELFF.

This rearrangement joins TRBV7-2 to TRBJ2-1, with D perhaps TRBD2 (6 bases). Per germline, CDR1 SGHTA and CDR2 FQGNSA. The CDR3 is made up of 14 amino acids. Trimming shortened V by 1 base and J by 7 bases, and 11 bases separated the two germline ends. The CDR3 sequence is CASSLGGGGNEQFF. The CDR3 bases are TGTGCCAGCAGCTTAGGGGGAGGTGGGAATGAGCAGTTCTTC. The full variable domain, rest sourced from reference TRBV7-2 and TRBJ2-1, is GAGVSQSPSNKVTEKGKDVELRCDPISGHTALYWYRQSLGQGLEFLIYFQGNSAPDKSGLPSDRFSAERTGGSVSTLTIQRTQQEDSAVYLCASSLGGGGNEQFFGPGTRLTVL.

This clone was recorded only once. The chain has TRBV19 and TRBJ1-2; D remains ambiguous. From germline, CDR1 is LNHDA and CDR2 SQIVND (reference sequence). The CDR3 covers 17 residues. Trimming took off 5 bases at V and 0 bases at J, with 19 bases between the two ends. The CDR3 region is CASSPREGPGSNYGYTF. DNA of the CDR3: TGTGCCAGTAGTCCCCGGGAAGGCCCTGGGTCTAACTATGGCTACACCTTC.

This clone was seen a few times. The chain has TRBV10-3 and TRBJ2-1; TRBD2 matches at 13 bases. The CDR3 contains 13 residues. The V gene's germline CDR1 is ENHRY and CDR2 SYGVKD. V lost 8 bases, J lost 8 bases, and 3 bases stayed unmatched. CDR3 in DNA: TGTGCCATCGGTACTAGCGGGAGGGATGAGCAGTTCTTC. Translated, it gives CAIGTSGRDEQFF.